One and the same sample provided the 2 T cell receptor beta chains below, sequenced in a study of response to subunit inactivated influenza vaccine. In TCRdb, the RT-PCR reads were re-called with MiXCR into one record per CDR3 protein. The data contain 500,000 to 600,000 distinct CDR3 sequences, about 15% of them seen just once; the ten biggest clones take up around 10%. Sequenced here: PBMCs from blood, sampled about 11 days after vaccination. All receptors come from a man aged 45 to 65 who received an inactivated influenza vaccine.

This chain links TRBV5-1 with TRBJ1-5; D gene uncertain. Germline-derived CDR1 and CDR2 are SGHRS and YFSETQ. V gave up 1 base and J gave up 1 base, with 9 bases separating them. CDR3 length equals 15 residues. CDR3 protein: CASSLTADSNQPQHF. As DNA, the CDR3 is TGCGCCAGCAGCTTGACAGCGGACAGCAATCAGCCCCAGCATTTT.

The genes are TRBV24-1 and TRBJ2-5; unclear D gene. The CDR3 consists of 15 residues. Germline V CDR1 and CDR2: KGHDR, SFDVKD. Deletions cut 4 bases from V and 1 base from J, with 12 bases between. This chain's CDR3 is CATSDPALAQETQYF. In nucleotides, the CDR3 is TGTGCCACCAGTGACCCTGCCCTGGCCCAAGAGACCCAGTACTTC.